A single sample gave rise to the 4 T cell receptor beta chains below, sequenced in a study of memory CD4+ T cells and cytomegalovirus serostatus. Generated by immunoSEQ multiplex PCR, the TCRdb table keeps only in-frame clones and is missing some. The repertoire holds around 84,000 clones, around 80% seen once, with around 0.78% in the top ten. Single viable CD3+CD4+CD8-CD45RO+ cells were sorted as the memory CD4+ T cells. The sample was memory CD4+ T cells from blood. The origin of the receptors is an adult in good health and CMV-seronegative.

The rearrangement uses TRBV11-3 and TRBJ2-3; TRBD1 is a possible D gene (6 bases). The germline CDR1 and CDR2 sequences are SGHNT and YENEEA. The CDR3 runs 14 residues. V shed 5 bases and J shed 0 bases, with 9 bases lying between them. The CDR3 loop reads CASSQGGSTDTQYF. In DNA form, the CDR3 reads TGTGCCAGCAGCCAAGGGGGAAGCACAGATACGCAGTATTTT. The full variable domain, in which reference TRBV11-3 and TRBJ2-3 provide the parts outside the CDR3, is EAGVVQSPRYKIIEKKQPVAFWCNPISGHNTLYWYLQNLGQGPELLIRYENEEAVDDSQLPKDRFSAERLKGVDSTLKIQPAELGDSAVYLCASSQGGSTDTQYFGPGTRLTVL.

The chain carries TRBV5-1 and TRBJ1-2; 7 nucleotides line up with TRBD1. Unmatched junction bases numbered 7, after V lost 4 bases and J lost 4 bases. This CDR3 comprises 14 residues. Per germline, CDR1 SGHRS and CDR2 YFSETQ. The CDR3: CASSAGQIGYGYTF. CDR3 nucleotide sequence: TGCGCCAGCAGCGCGGGACAGATCGGCTATGGCTACACCTTC.

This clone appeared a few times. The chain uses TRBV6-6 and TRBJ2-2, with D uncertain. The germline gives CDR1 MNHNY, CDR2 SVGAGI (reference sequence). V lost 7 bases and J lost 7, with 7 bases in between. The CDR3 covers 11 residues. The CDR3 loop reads CASNAHGELFF. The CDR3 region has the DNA TGTGCCAGCAACGCGCACGGGGAGCTGTTTTTT.

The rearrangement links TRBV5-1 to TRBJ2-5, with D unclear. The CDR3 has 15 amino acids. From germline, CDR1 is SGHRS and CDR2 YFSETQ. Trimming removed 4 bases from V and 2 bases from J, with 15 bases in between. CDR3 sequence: CASSLLTGLQETQYF. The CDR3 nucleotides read TGCGCCAGCAGCCTATTGACTGGCCTACAAGAGACCCAGTACTTC.